There are a few counts of the clone carrying this T cell receptor (beta chain). As yet, its antigen is unknown. This sample was included in a study of glioma-infiltrating T cells. CDR3 length equals 14 residues. Germline V lookup: CDR1 SNHLY, CDR2 FYNNEI. The V end was cut by 6 bases, the J end by 8 bases, with 16 bases between. Amplification of TCR alpha and beta CDR3 regions from RNA used iRepertoire nested multiplex PCR. Input was 100-400 ng of tissue mRNA or PBMC total RNA. TCRdb analysed the multiplex PCR reads with MiXCR anew, one entry per CDR3 protein. The sample shows over 100,000 distinct CDR3 sequences, 25% to 30% of them seen only once. Study-wide findings and caveats: Tissue-blood divergence was below expectation in non-neoplastic patients, above in gliomas. Only very few CDR3 sequences appeared in both tissue and blood.

Sequencing was performed on glioma tissue, nonneoplastic brain tissue, or PBMCs (not recorded which). J is TRBJ1-4 and V is TRBV2; TRBD1 might be the D (5 bases). The TCR comes from a human donor with low-grade glioma or glioblastoma, undergoing nonglioma brain surgery, or in good health (not recorded which). The DNA of the CDR3 is TGTGCCAGCAGGGGGACCCCGCAGGCCGAAAAACTGTTTTTT. Translating it yields CASRGTPQAEKLFF.